The 24 T cell receptor beta chains in this list originate from one sample, sequenced in a study of blood T cell repertoires in COVID-19. The method was immunoSEQ multiplex PCR; TCRdb's version includes in-frame clones alone and lacks a portion of them. Of around 76,000 clones listed, approximately 89% are singletons. The sample consisted of peripheral blood. The receptors stem from a human donor in a cohort sampled during active COVID-19.

The genes are TRBV10-3 and TRBJ1-2, with unresolved D. V was pared by 4 bases and J by 2 bases, with 11 bases between. Germline V gives CDR1 ENHRY, CDR2 SYGVKD. The CDR3 has 14 residues. The CDR3 reads CAISGTAINYGYTF. The CDR3 nucleotides are TGTGCCATCAGTGGAACAGCCATAAACTATGGCTACACCTTC.

Written as DNA, the CDR3 is TGCGCCAGCAGCTGGATGGGACAAACTAATGAAAAACTGTTTTTT. This gives the protein CASSWMGQTNEKLFF. The chain combines TRBV5-1 with TRBJ1-4; possible D gene TRBD1, 6 bases. Trimming took 3 bases from V and 1 from J, leaving 10 bases between them. The CDR3 contains 15 residues. CDR1 and CDR2 from the germline V gene are SGHRS and YFSETQ.

The chain recombines TRBV4-3 with TRBJ1-3, with 7 bases fitting TRBD1. Germline CDR1 and CDR2: LGHNA and YSLEER. The CDR3 has 18 residues. After removal of 0 bases from V and 8 bases from J, the junction contained 16 bases not matched to a gene. The CDR3 is CASSQDLHRRTGGDTIYF. Written as DNA, the CDR3 is TGCGCCAGCAGCCAAGATCTTCATCGAAGGACAGGCGGGGACACCATATATTTT.

This chain links TRBV3-1 (or the pseudogene TRBV3-2) with TRBJ2-2, with 7 bases fitting TRBD2. The V gene's germline CDR1 is LGHDT and CDR2 YNNKEL (reference sequence). This CDR3 is 20 amino acids long. V lost 0 bases and J lost 2; bases outside the gene matches: 15. The CDR3 region is CASSQDRRGTPKNNTGELFF. The CDR3 nucleotides are TGTGCCAGCAGCCAAGATCGGCGGGGGACCCCAAAAAACAACACCGGGGAGCTGTTTTTT.

The V call is TRBV19, the J call TRBJ1-4; a weak D match, TRBD1 (5 bases). Germline CDR1 and CDR2: LNHDA and SQIVND (reference sequence). The CDR3 sequence is 15 residues long. Between the trimmed V and J ends, which lost 5 bases and 8 bases, there was a span of 18 bases. CDR3 amino acids: CASSPQESGAEKLFF. As DNA, the CDR3 is TGTGCCAGTAGTCCACAGGAGTCTGGAGCCGAAAAACTGTTTTTT.

This chain links TRBV5-1 with TRBJ1-2, with 8 nucleotides matching TRBD1. This CDR3 has 17 residues. V lost 4 bases, J lost 2 bases, and 13 bases stayed unmatched. In germline, CDR1 is SGHRS, CDR2 YFSETQ. The CDR3 protein is CASSHGQGRSINYGYTF. CDR3 nucleotide sequence: TGCGCCAGCAGCCACGGACAGGGCCGGTCGATCAACTATGGCTACACCTTC.

This clone has only one observation. The chain employs TRBV30 and TRBJ1-1; D is unresolved. Trimming pared 0 bases from V and 0 bases from J, leaving 8 bases between. CDR1 GTSNPN and CDR2 SVGIG come from the germline V gene (reference sequence). This CDR3 region has 14 residues. The CDR3 DNA is TGTGCCTGGAGTGTACAGATTATGAACACTGAAGCTTTCTTT. Protein sequence: CAWSVQIMNTEAFF.

This rearrangement joins TRBV4-1 to TRBJ1-2; TRBD1 matches at 10 bases. The CDR3 covers 14 residues. Germline CDR1 and CDR2: MGHRA and YSYEKL. After removal of 9 bases from V and 2 bases from J, the junction contained 6 bases not matched to a gene. The CDR3 reads CASRTGQGNYGYTF. The CDR3 nucleotides are TGCGCCAGTAGAACGGGACAGGGGAACTATGGCTACACCTTC.

The V gene is TRBV6-5, the J gene TRBJ1-1; a possible D gene is TRBD1 (6 bases). Germline V gene lookup returns CDR1 MNHEY and CDR2 SVGAGI. The ends were cut back, 5 bases at V and 6 bases at J, with 16 bases in the middle. The CDR3 spans 14 residues. The CDR3 nucleotides read TGTGCCAGCAGTCCGACTCCCGGGACACCTGAAGCTTTCTTT. It yields the protein CASSPTPGTPEAFF.

This sequence joins TRBV20-1 and TRBJ1-5, with D possibly being TRBD1 (5 bases). V shed 3 bases and J shed 5 bases, with 14 bases lying between them. This CDR3 spans 14 amino acids. Looked up from germline, CDR1 is DFQATT and CDR2 is SNEGSKA (reference sequence). The CDR3, as DNA: TGCAGTGCTAGTCCAGGGTCCAGTGATCAGCCCCAGCATTTT. This codes for CSASPGSSDQPQHF.

The DNA of the CDR3 is TGTGCCAGCAGCTTAGCGGGGGTTATAGATACGCAGTATTTT. Translated, it gives CASSLAGVIDTQYF. The rearrangement uses TRBV11-2 and TRBJ2-3; TRBD2 is a possible D gene (6 bases). There are 14 residues in the CDR3. With 1 base removed from V and 5 bases from J, the gap between germline ends came to 10 bases. Germline V CDR1 and CDR2: SGHAT, FQNNGV.

This clone was seen a single time. The CDR3 loop is CASSAGQGRNQPQHF. The CDR3, as DNA: TGTGCCAGCAGTGCGGGACAGGGTAGAAATCAGCCCCAGCATTTT. The chain employs TRBV2 and TRBJ1-5; 9 positions agree with TRBD1. V shed 4 bases and J 4 bases; nucleotides not matched to a gene: 5. Germline values: CDR1 SNHLY, CDR2 FYNNEI. This CDR3 is built from 15 residues.

The chain couples TRBV10-3 to TRBJ2-2; D unresolved. The germline CDR1 and CDR2 sequences are ENHRY and SYGVKD. This CDR3 region has 14 residues. V was trimmed by 4 bases and J by 4 bases, leaving 10 bases between them. The DNA for the CDR3 is TGTGCCATCAGTGCCAAATCGGGCACCGGGGAGCTGTTTTTT. Translating gives CAISAKSGTGELFF.

V is TRBV2 and J is TRBJ2-7; possibly TRBD1 for D (6 bases). Deletions cut 5 bases from V and 1 base from J, with 15 bases between. The CDR3 spans 15 residues. Germline V gene lookup returns CDR1 SNHLY and CDR2 FYNNEI. DNA for the CDR3: TGTGCCAGCAGTACTTCCGGGACACTATCCTACGAGCAGTACTTC. Translated, it gives CASSTSGTLSYEQYF.

The chain joins TRBV15 to TRBJ2-7; possibly TRBD2 for D (6 bases). V lost 0 bases to trimming and J lost 2 bases, with 14 bases between them. CDR1 is LNHNV and CDR2 is YYDKDF in the germline V gene (reference sequence). The CDR3 is 16 amino acids. The CDR3 loop is CATSRDRPSGAYEQYF. DNA of the CDR3: TGTGCCACCAGCAGAGATAGACCATCGGGGGCCTACGAGCAGTACTTC.

The rearrangement links TRBV25-1 to TRBJ1-5; TRBD1 might be the D (6 bases). This CDR3 has 14 residues. Germline V gene data show CDR1 as MGHDK and CDR2 as SYGVNS. V was clipped by 7 bases and J by 0 bases, with 10 bases between them. The CDR3 region is CASTEGGSNQPQHF. CDR3 in DNA: TGTGCCAGCACCGAAGGGGGTAGCAATCAGCCCCAGCATTTT. The full variable domain, rest sourced from reference TRBV25-1 and TRBJ1-5, is EADIYQTPRYLVIGTGKKITLECSQTMGHDKMYWYQQDPGMELHLIHYSYGVNSTEKGDLSSESTVSRIRTEHFPLTLESARPSHTSQYLCASTEGGSNQPQHFGDGTRLSIL.

The chain employs TRBV2 and TRBJ2-3, with TRBD2 as a possible D gene (6 bases). CDR3 length: 14 amino acids. Germline assignment: CDR1 SNHLY and CDR2 FYNNEI. Deletions cut 4 bases from V and 2 bases from J, with 10 bases between. The CDR3 loop reads CASSVGLNTDTQYF. The CDR3 DNA is TGTGCCAGCAGTGTGGGACTGAACACAGATACGCAGTATTTT.

This chain's CDR3 is CASIPGLPYNEQFF. In nucleotides, the CDR3 is TGTGCCAGCATTCCGGGACTACCGTACAATGAGCAGTTCTTC. The chain is built from TRBV27 and TRBJ2-1; 7 nucleotides match TRBD2. CDR3 length equals 14 residues. V shed 7 bases, J shed 4 bases, and the junction held 7 bases outside the gene matches. In germline, CDR1 is MNHEY, CDR2 SMNVEV (reference sequence).

The V and J genes are TRBV6-5 and TRBJ1-4; D is uncertain. V lost 4 bases and J lost 1, with 7 bases in between. Germline CDR1 MNHEY, CDR2 SVGAGI. The CDR3 length is 14 residues. DNA of the CDR3: TGTGCCAGCAGTTCGGGAATAACTAATGAAAAACTGTTTTTT. Protein sequence: CASSSGITNEKLFF.

The chain uses TRBV4-2 and TRBJ2-2; 8 nucleotides agree with TRBD2. The germline V gene has CDR1 LGHNA and CDR2 YNFKEQ. The CDR3 is 17 residues long. V was pared by 0 bases and J by 5 bases, with 8 bases of the junction left unmatched. The CDR3 sequence is CASSQDAGGLSTGELFF. CDR3 nucleotides: TGTGCCAGCAGCCAAGACGCGGGGGGCCTTTCGACCGGGGAGCTGTTTTTT.

This chain uses TRBV7-9 with TRBJ1-5; TRBD1 matches at 8 bases. This CDR3 spans 18 amino acids. CDR1 is SEHNR and CDR2 is FQNEAQ in the germline V gene (reference sequence). Trimming removed 5 bases from V and 4 bases from J; junction bases left unmatched: 16. CDR3 nucleotides: TGTGCCAGCAGCGCGCGAAAAGGACAGGGAGAGAGGAATCAGCCCCAGCATTTT. Residues: CASSARKGQGERNQPQHF. Full variable domain (outside the CDR3, taken from reference TRBV7-9 and TRBJ1-5): DTGVSQNPRHKITKRGQNVTFRCDPISEHNRLYWYRQTLGQGPEFLTYFQNEAQLEKSRLLSDRFSAERPKGSFSTLEIQRTEQGDSAMYLCASSARKGQGERNQPQHFGDGTRLSIL.

V and J are TRBV5-8 and TRBJ1-5, with D unresolved. Germline V CDR1 and CDR2: SGHTS, YDEGEE. The germline V and J ends were trimmed by 0 bases and 0 bases, with 10 bases remaining between them. The CDR3 is 16 amino acids. CDR3 sequence (DNA): TGTGCCAGCAGCTTGGGAGGGCTGCATAGCAATCAGCCCCAGCATTTT. Protein: CASSLGGLHSNQPQHF.

The V gene is TRBV15, the J gene TRBJ1-2, with D unclear. In germline, CDR1 is LNHNV, CDR2 YYDKDF (reference sequence). CDR3 size: 14 residues. Deletions cut 0 bases from V and 7 bases from J, with 12 bases between. The CDR3 DNA reads as TGTGCCACCAGCAGAGATAACAAGGCGGGTGGCTACACCTTC. Protein: CATSRDNKAGGYTF. The full variable domain, rest sourced from reference TRBV15 and TRBJ1-2, is DAMVIQNPRYQVTQFGKPVTLSCSQTLNHNVMYWYQQKSSQAPKLLFHYYDKDFNNEADTPDNFQSRRPNTSFCFLDIRSPGLGDTAMYLCATSRDNKAGGYTFGSGTRLTVV.

The J gene is TRBJ1-4, the V gene TRBV5-8, with 9 bases that match TRBD1. The CDR3 runs to 16 residues. Germline V gives CDR1 SGHTS, CDR2 YDEGEE. J lost 5 bases, V lost 2 bases, and 7 bases had no gene match. In DNA, the CDR3 is TGTGCCAGCAGCTTCGGGACAGGGCTTCTCAATGAAAAACTGTTTTTT. This gives the protein CASSFGTGLLNEKLFF.